This passage covers 10 T cell receptor beta chains from one sample sequenced in a study of regulatory T cells in long-lasting Graves disease. Library construction for TCR beta used iRepertoire HTBI primers and Arm-PCR of CDR3 regions. From the multiplex PCR reads, TCRdb called clonotypes with MiXCR, one entry per CDR3 protein. The sample holds some 300,000 distinct CDR3 sequences, around 21% seen once. As for time point: persistent/refractory GD, antithyroid drugs over 5 years with positive TRAb. Generation of the TCR library employed RNA extracted from PBMCs. Source: peripheral blood mononuclear cells (PBMCs), taken when the disease was refractory, from a patient treated with antithyroid drugs. These receptors came from a female donor with Graves disease.

This clonotype was recorded at least ten times. This chain uses TRBV30 with TRBJ2-5; D is possibly TRBD2 (5 bases). The CDR3 consists of 12 residues. V lost 1 base and J lost 8, with 11 bases in between. Germline CDR1 reads GTSNPN; CDR2 reads SVGIG (reference sequence). The CDR3 protein is CAWSDGIPTQYF. CDR3 DNA: TGTGCCTGGAGTGACGGGATTCCAACCCAGTACTTC.

In this sample, this clonotype turned up many times. The V call is TRBV6-1, the J call TRBJ1-5, with D possibly TRBD1 on 6 matching bases. The CDR3 consists of 12 residues. Germline V gene sequence: CDR1 MNHNS, CDR2 SASEGT. V was shortened by 11 bases and J by 6 bases, with 14 bases between the two germline ends. The CDR3: CACGQLGQPQHF. As DNA, the CDR3 is TGTGCCTGCGGACAGCTGGGTCAGCCCCAGCATTTT.

About this clonotype: Just one base apart from a much larger clone, this may be a read error. This chain joins TRBV2 and TRBJ2-5; TRBD2 might be the D (6 bases). V was cut by 4 bases and J by 7 bases, with 13 bases left in between. The CDR3 sequence is 13 residues long. Germline V lookup: CDR1 SNHLY, CDR2 FYNNEI. The CDR3 region has the DNA TGTGCCAGCAGTGTGGAGGGATGGGGGACCCAGTACTTC. As protein: CASSVEGWGTQYF.

The chain combines TRBV7-9 with TRBJ1-4; the D gene is possibly TRBD1 (6 bases). This CDR3 region has 15 residues. The V and J ends lost 5 bases and 6 bases respectively, with 16 bases between them. Germline CDR1 is SEHNR and CDR2 is FQNEAQ (reference sequence). CDR3 DNA: TGTGCCAGCAGCCTCACGCGGGGGCGTGATGAAAAACTGTTTTTT. As protein: CASSLTRGRDEKLFF.

This clonotype appeared many times. The gene calls are TRBV5-6 and TRBJ1-2; D remains unclear. Germline V gene sequence: CDR1 SGHDT, CDR2 YYEEEE. V dropped 1 base and J dropped 4 bases, with 8 bases sitting between them. This CDR3 spans 13 amino acids. This CDR3 is CASSLMRSYGYTF. The DNA of the CDR3 is TGTGCCAGCAGCTTGATGAGAAGCTATGGCTACACCTTC.

This clonotype was picked up a small number of times. The chain joins TRBV7-2 to TRBJ2-3; 8 bases are a match to TRBD1. Germline CDR1 is SGHTA and CDR2 is FQGNSA. V dropped 3 bases and J dropped 4; count of bases not matched to a gene: 9. The CDR3 extends over 16 amino acids. CDR3 sequence (DNA): TGTGCCAGCAGCTTTGTACAGGGGGTTAGCGCAGATACGCAGTATTTT. Its protein product is CASSFVQGVSADTQYF. The whole variable domain, filled in from reference TRBV7-2 and TRBJ2-3, reads GAGVSQSPSNKVTEKGKDVELRCDPISGHTALYWYRQSLGQGLEFLIYFQGNSAPDKSGLPSDRFSAERTGGSVSTLTIQRTQQEDSAVYLCASSFVQGVSADTQYFGPGTRLTVL.

This clonotype was detected ten times or more. This rearrangement joins TRBV11-2 to TRBJ2-5, with 9 bases identical to TRBD1. Germline CDR1 is SGHAT and CDR2 is FQNNGV. The CDR3 runs 13 residues. V lost 6 bases and J lost 9; bases outside the gene matches: 8. The CDR3 region has the DNA TGTGCCAGCAGAGAACAGGGGGCGGCGGCCCAGTACTTC. Its protein product is CASREQGAAAQYF.

This clonotype was picked up a small number of times. An end of the junction differs from the germline gene, which may be a read error. The CDR3 nucleotides read TGTGCCGGCAGTCAAGAAGTTAGTCCAGCCGAGACCCAGTACTTC. Encoded protein: CAGSQEVSPAETQYF. This chain uses TRBV27 with TRBJ2-5; no reliable D call. Germline V gene data show CDR1 as MNHEY and CDR2 as SMNVEV (reference sequence). This CDR3 contains 15 residues.

In its sample, this clonotype was seen a few times. The chain uses TRBV5-1 and TRBJ2-7, with D tentatively TRBD2 (5 bases). Trimming removed 4 bases at V and 3 bases at J, with 17 bases between. The V gene's germline CDR1 is SGHRS and CDR2 YFSETQ. CDR3 length: 15 amino acids. The CDR3 DNA reads TGCGCCAGCAGCCCCACCCCCTCGGGATACTACGAGCAGTACTTC. Encoded protein: CASSPTPSGYYEQYF.

This clonotype was seen only a few times. V gene TRBV28 combines with J gene TRBJ1-1; TRBD1 aligns across 7 bases. Per germline, CDR1 MDHEN and CDR2 SYDVKM. V lost 1 base, J lost 0 bases, and 8 bases stayed unmatched. The length of the CDR3 is 17 residues. The CDR3 sequence: CASSLFHLQGLNTEAFF. The CDR3 nucleotides are TGTGCCAGCAGTTTATTTCACCTACAGGGGTTGAACACTGAAGCTTTCTTT.